This T cell receptor (beta chain) was retrieved from a study of blood T cells in healthy people across ages. This clonotype was detected many times. With 8 bases removed from V and 8 bases from J, the gap between germline ends came to 7 bases. The CDR3 has 10 residues. A second roughly 6 to 12 cycle PCR used barcoded and J-beta primers. TCRdb called the 5' RACE reads again in MiXCR, with one record for every CDR3 protein. Among some 750,000 distinct CDR3 sequences listed, about 20% were seen once. The sequenced material came from blood. This rearrangement joins TRBV12-3 or TRBV12-4 to TRBJ2-1; no firm D call. This clonotype was sampled from a man between 65 and 80 years old in good health. CDR3 amino acids: CASAVYEQFF. CDR3 coding DNA: TGTGCCAGCGCAGTGTATGAGCAGTTCTTC.